One sample yielded the 22 T cell receptor beta chains listed below, sequenced in a study of cytomegalovirus exposure and HLA in healthy donors. This PCR relied on a set of 60 Vbeta primers and 13 Jbeta primers. TCRdb's copy holds only in-frame clones and misses some; the assay was immunoSEQ multiplex PCR. The sample records approximately 100,000 clones, about two thirds being singletons. The sequenced material came from PBMCs. These receptor sequences come from a boy between 10 and 17 years old in good health and CMV-seronegative.

There are a few counts of this clone. This chain connects TRBV6-4 to TRBJ2-6, with D uncertain. The ends were cut back, 4 bases at V and 0 bases at J, with 7 bases in the middle. CDR1 is MRHNA, CDR2 SNTAGT, per germline. This CDR3 region has 15 residues. Here the CDR3 DNA reads TGTGCCAGCAGTGTCGACACCTCTGGGGCCAACGTCCTGACTTTC. Translating gives CASSVDTSGANVLTF.

This clone was seen a single time. The rearrangement links TRBV19 to TRBJ2-7, with D maybe TRBD2 (6 bases). The CDR3 runs to 13 residues. Trimming took 6 bases from V and 5 from J, leaving 14 bases between them. Per germline, CDR1 LNHDA and CDR2 SQIVND (reference sequence). The CDR3, as DNA: TGTGCCAGTAGATCCGGCGGGGAGCACGAGCAGTACTTC. Translating it yields CASRSGGEHEQYF.

The gene calls are TRBV6-6 and TRBJ2-5, with 8 positions matching TRBD2. V was pared by 0 bases and J by 4 bases, with 7 bases of the junction left unmatched. This CDR3 region has 16 residues. Germline V gene sequence: CDR1 MNHNY, CDR2 SVGAGI (reference sequence). The CDR3 nucleotides read TGTGCCAGCAGTTACTCGAGTCGGGAGGGTGGAGAGACCCAGTACTTC. The encoded protein is CASSYSSREGGETQYF.

The chain has TRBV7-9 and TRBJ2-6; D may be TRBD1 (5 bases). Trimming shortened V by 5 bases and J by 0 bases, and 8 bases separated the two germline ends. The CDR3 sequence is 15 residues long. The germline CDR1 and CDR2 sequences are SEHNR and FQNEAQ (reference sequence). The CDR3 is CASSQGDSGANVLTF. The CDR3 DNA follows: TGTGCCAGCAGCCAGGGCGACTCTGGGGCCAACGTCCTGACTTTC.

The V call is TRBV19, the J call TRBJ2-2; no definite D call. The CDR3 has 12 amino acids. V lost 5 bases, J lost 5 bases, and 6 bases lay in between. The germline gives CDR1 LNHDA, CDR2 SQIVND (reference sequence). This CDR3 is CASSFRTGELFF. The CDR3 DNA sequence: TGTGCCAGTAGTTTCAGAACCGGGGAGCTGTTTTTT.

The V gene is TRBV5-1, the J gene TRBJ2-7; D is possibly TRBD1 (5 bases). V was cut by 2 bases and J by 4 bases, with 13 bases left in between. Germline CDR1 SGHRS, CDR2 YFSETQ. The CDR3 has 14 amino acids. CDR3 nucleotide sequence: TGCGCCAGCAGCTTACGTGACAGTCTATACGAGCAGTACTTC. Amino acid sequence: CASSLRDSLYEQYF.

In this sample, this clone turned up once. The chain combines TRBV28 with TRBJ2-7; TRBD1 aligns across 8 bases. Germline CDR1 is MDHEN and CDR2 is SYDVKM. This CDR3 has 15 amino acids. The J segment lost 7 bases and the V segment lost 5 bases, leaving 13 bases of the junction unmatched. The CDR3 sequence is CASSHQGAGGGEQYF. DNA for the CDR3: TGTGCCAGCAGTCACCAGGGGGCCGGCGGTGGGGAGCAGTACTTC.

This clone occurred a few times. The gene calls are TRBV7-2 and TRBJ2-3; the match to TRBD2 covers 8 bases. Germline loops: CDR1 SGHTA, CDR2 FQGNSA. V was pared by 4 bases and J by 7 bases, with 10 bases of the junction left unmatched. The CDR3 contains 15 residues. CDR3 amino acids: CASSSWTSLGYTQYF. In DNA, the CDR3 is TGTGCCAGCAGCTCCTGGACTAGCCTAGGGTATACGCAGTATTTT.

The chain uses TRBV2 and TRBJ1-2; TRBD1 matches 7 bases. The CDR3 sequence is 13 residues long. The ends lost 2 bases at V and 6 bases at J; junction bases unmatched: 3. CDR1 and CDR2 from the germline V gene are SNHLY and FYNNEI. This chain's CDR3 is CASSESQGDGYTF. Here the CDR3 DNA reads TGTGCCAGCAGTGAATCTCAGGGGGATGGCTACACCTTC.

The V call is TRBV27, the J call TRBJ1-1, with unresolved D. Germline CDR1 MNHEY, CDR2 SMNVEV (reference sequence). The length of the CDR3 is 15 residues. The V gene lost 5 bases and the J gene lost 0 bases, with 13 bases spanning the gap. CDR3 loop: CASSLVAALNTEAFF. The CDR3 nucleotides are TGTGCCAGCAGTCTGGTAGCAGCTTTGAACACTGAAGCTTTCTTT.

The gene calls are TRBV9 and TRBJ2-1, with TRBD1 identical over 8 bases. The ends lost 0 bases at V and 7 bases at J; junction bases unmatched: 3. CDR1 and CDR2 (germline): SGDLS, YYNGEE. The CDR3 is 14 residues long. The CDR3 sequence is CASSVGTGKNEQFF. The CDR3 nucleotides are TGTGCCAGCAGCGTAGGGACAGGGAAGAATGAGCAGTTCTTC.

This sequence joins TRBV4-1 and TRBJ2-7; 10 nucleotides align to TRBD2. In germline, CDR1 is MGHRA, CDR2 YSYEKL. The V and J ends lost 0 bases and 2 bases, in that order; junction bases with no gene match: 4. CDR3 length: 16 amino acids. The CDR3 sequence is CASSQDELAGAYEQYF. The CDR3 region has the DNA TGCGCCAGCAGCCAAGATGAGCTAGCGGGAGCCTACGAGCAGTACTTC.

This clone has a handful of counts. This sequence joins TRBV11-3 and TRBJ1-3; weak D call: TRBD1 (5 bases). The CDR3 has 14 residues. CDR1 and CDR2 (germline): SGHNT, YENEEA. The ends were cut back, 3 bases at V and 1 base at J, with 7 bases in the middle. This CDR3 is CASSLTASGNTIYF. CDR3 bases: TGTGCCAGCAGCTTGACAGCGTCTGGAAACACCATATATTTT. The full variable domain, completed using reference TRBV11-3 and TRBJ1-3, is EAGVVQSPRYKIIEKKQPVAFWCNPISGHNTLYWYLQNLGQGPELLIRYENEEAVDDSQLPKDRFSAERLKGVDSTLKIQPAELGDSAVYLCASSLTASGNTIYFGEGSWLTVV.

The chain recombines TRBV9 with TRBJ1-2; no clear D gene. V was trimmed by 0 bases and J by 0 bases, leaving 12 bases between them. The CDR3 contains 16 residues. Germline V gene lookup returns CDR1 SGDLS and CDR2 YYNGEE. In DNA form, the CDR3 reads TGTGCCAGCAGCGTAGCATTGACAAGAACTAACTATGGCTACACCTTC. Its translation is CASSVALTRTNYGYTF.

The genes are TRBV5-1 and TRBJ2-5; 11 nucleotides line up with TRBD2. The V gene's germline CDR1 is SGHRS and CDR2 YFSETQ. The CDR3 length is 16 residues. V was clipped by 4 bases and J by 2 bases; unmatched bases: 7. The CDR3 spells CASSATGTSGQETQYF. The DNA of the CDR3 is TGCGCCAGCAGCGCCACCGGGACTAGCGGACAAGAGACCCAGTACTTC.

The chain combines TRBV11-2 with TRBJ2-3; 9 nucleotides agree with TRBD2. The ends lost 2 bases at V and 4 bases at J; junction bases unmatched: 10. The CDR3 totals 17 residues. CDR1 SGHAT and CDR2 FQNNGV come from the germline V gene. For the CDR3, the DNA is TGTGCCAGCAGCTTAACGTTACCGGCGGGAGGGGCAGATACGCAGTATTTT. Translated: CASSLTLPAGGADTQYF.

The sample holds a few counts of this clone. The CDR3 here is CASSWEGLAGNTIYF. CDR3 DNA: TGTGCCAGCAGCTGGGAGGGACTTGCAGGAAACACCATATATTTT. J is TRBJ1-3 and V is TRBV5-4; TRBD1 might be the D (5 bases). CDR1 SGHNT and CDR2 YYREEE come from the germline V gene (reference sequence). V gave up 3 bases and J gave up 4 bases, with 14 bases separating them. The CDR3 is 15 residues long.

This clone was observed a handful of times. The chain carries TRBV27 and TRBJ1-2; 10 bases map to TRBD1. The CDR3 is made up of 14 amino acids. J gave up 4 bases and V 6 bases, and 5 bases lay outside the gene matches. Looked up from germline, CDR1 is MNHEY and CDR2 is SMNVEV (reference sequence). DNA for the CDR3: TGTGCCAGCAGCACCGGGACAGGGGTCTATGGCTACACCTTC. Translated: CASSTGTGVYGYTF.

This clone was observed a single time. The V gene is TRBV10-1, the J gene TRBJ1-2; TRBD1 matches 7 bases. Germline-derived CDR1 and CDR2 are WNHNN and SYGVQD (reference sequence). This CDR3 spans 13 amino acids. V lost 8 bases and J lost 3; bases outside the gene matches: 6. CDR3: CASSPGQHYGYTF. CDR3 bases: TGCGCCAGCTCGCCGGGACAGCACTATGGCTACACCTTC.

The V and J genes are TRBV29-1 and TRBJ2-3, with 10 bases identical to TRBD2. Germline V gives CDR1 SQVTM, CDR2 ANQGSEA. The CDR3 is 14 amino acids. V dropped 7 bases and J dropped 8; count of bases not matched to a gene: 12. For the CDR3, the DNA is TGCAGCGCCGGACTAGCGGTGCGGCTTGGTACGCAGTATTTT. Translating gives CSAGLAVRLGTQYF.

The chain is built from TRBV28 and TRBJ1-2; 10 bases are shared with TRBD1. The ends lost 6 bases at V and 5 bases at J; junction bases unmatched: 3. Germline V gives CDR1 MDHEN, CDR2 SYDVKM. The CDR3 totals 13 residues. DNA of the CDR3: TGTGCCAGCAGACGGGACAGGGGATATGGCTACACCTTC. It is translated as CASRRDRGYGYTF.

The table lists this clone with a count of one. The V call is TRBV27, the J call TRBJ2-7, with TRBD2 matching over 12 bases. Germline CDR1 is MNHEY and CDR2 is SMNVEV (reference sequence). V dropped 5 bases and J dropped 5; count of bases not matched to a gene: 4. The CDR3 runs to 14 residues. CDR3 DNA sequence: TGTGCCAGCAGTCGGAGACTAGCGGGAGACGAGCAGTACTTC. Translation: CASSRRLAGDEQYF.